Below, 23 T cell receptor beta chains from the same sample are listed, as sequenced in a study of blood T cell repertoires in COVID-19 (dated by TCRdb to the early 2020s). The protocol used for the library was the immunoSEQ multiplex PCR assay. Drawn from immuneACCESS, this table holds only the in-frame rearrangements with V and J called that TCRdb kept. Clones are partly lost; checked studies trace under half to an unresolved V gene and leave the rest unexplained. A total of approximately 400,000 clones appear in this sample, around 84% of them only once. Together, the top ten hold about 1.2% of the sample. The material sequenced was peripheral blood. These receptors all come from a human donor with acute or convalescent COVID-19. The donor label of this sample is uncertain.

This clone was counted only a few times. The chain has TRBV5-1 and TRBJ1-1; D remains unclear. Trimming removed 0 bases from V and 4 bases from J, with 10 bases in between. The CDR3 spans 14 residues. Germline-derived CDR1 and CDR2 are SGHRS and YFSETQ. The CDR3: CASSLALSGTEAFF. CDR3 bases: TGCGCCAGCAGCTTGGCCTTATCGGGCACTGAAGCTTTCTTT.

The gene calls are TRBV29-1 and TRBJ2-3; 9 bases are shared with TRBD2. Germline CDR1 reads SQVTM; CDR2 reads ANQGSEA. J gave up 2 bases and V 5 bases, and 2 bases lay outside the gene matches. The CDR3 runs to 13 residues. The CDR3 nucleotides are TGCAGCGTTCGCGGGAGGGTCACAGATACGCAGTATTTT. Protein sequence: CSVRGRVTDTQYF.

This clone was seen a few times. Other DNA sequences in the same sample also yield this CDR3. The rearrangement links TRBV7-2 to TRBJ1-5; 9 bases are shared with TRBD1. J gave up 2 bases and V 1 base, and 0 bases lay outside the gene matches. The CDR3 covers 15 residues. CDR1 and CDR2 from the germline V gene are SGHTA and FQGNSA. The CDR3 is CASSLDRGRNQPQHF. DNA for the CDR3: TGTGCCAGCAGCTTAGACAGGGGGCGCAATCAGCCCCAGCATTTT.

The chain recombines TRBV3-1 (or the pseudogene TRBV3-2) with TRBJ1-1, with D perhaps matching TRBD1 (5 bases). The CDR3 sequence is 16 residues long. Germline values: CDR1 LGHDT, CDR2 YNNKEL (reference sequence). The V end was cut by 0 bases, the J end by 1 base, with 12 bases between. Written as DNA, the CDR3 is TGTGCCAGCAGCCAAGATCGGATTGGGGCGAACACTGAAGCTTTCTTT. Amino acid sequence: CASSQDRIGANTEAFF.

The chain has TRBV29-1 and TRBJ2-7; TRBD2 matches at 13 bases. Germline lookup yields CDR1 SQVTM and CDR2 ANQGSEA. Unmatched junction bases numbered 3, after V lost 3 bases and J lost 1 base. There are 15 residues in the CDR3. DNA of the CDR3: TGCAGCGTTGAGAAACTAGCGGGAGGGTCCTACGAGCAGTACTTC. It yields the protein CSVEKLAGGSYEQYF.

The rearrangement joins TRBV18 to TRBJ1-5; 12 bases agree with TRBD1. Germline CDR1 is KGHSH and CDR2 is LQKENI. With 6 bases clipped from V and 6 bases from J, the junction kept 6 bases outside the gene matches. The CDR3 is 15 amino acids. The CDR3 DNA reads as TGTGCCAGCTCTGCGGGGACAGGGGGCCTTCAGCCCCAGCATTTT. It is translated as CASSAGTGGLQPQHF.

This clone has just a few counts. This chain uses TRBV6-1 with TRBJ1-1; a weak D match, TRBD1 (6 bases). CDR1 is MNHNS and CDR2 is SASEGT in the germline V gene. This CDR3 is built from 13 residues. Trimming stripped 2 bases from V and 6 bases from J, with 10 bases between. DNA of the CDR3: TGTGCCAGCAGTGAAACAGGGTTCTCTGAAGCTTTCTTT. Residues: CASSETGFSEAFF.

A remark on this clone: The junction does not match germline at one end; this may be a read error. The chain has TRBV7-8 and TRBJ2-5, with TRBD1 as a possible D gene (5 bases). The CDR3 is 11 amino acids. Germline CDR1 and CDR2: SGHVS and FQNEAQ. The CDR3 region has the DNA TGTGCCAGCAGCCTTTCGGACACTGCCCACTTC. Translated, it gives CASSLSDTAHF.

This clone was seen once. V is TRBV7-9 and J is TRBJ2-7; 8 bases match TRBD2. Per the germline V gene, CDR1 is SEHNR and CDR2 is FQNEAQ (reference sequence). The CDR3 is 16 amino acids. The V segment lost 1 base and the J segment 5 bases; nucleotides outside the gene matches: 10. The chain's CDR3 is CASSLVGASGPHEQYF. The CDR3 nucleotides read TGTGCCAGCAGCTTAGTTGGTGCTAGCGGGCCCCACGAGCAGTACTTC. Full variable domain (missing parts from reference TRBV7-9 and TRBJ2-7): DTGVSQNPRHKITKRGQNVTFRCDPISEHNRLYWYRQTLGQGPEFLTYFQNEAQLEKSRLLSDRFSAERPKGSFSTLEIQRTEQGDSAMYLCASSLVGASGPHEQYFGPGTRLTVT.

Here the CDR3 DNA reads TGTGCCAGCAGTTCTACTCGACAGGGAGGCTATGGCTACACCTTC. This translates into CASSSTRQGGYGYTF. V is TRBV27 and J is TRBJ1-2, with 7 bases identical to TRBD1. Germline assignment: CDR1 MNHEY and CDR2 SMNVEV (reference sequence). CDR3 length equals 15 residues. J lost 4 bases, V lost 4 bases, and 9 bases had no gene match.

Written as DNA, the CDR3 is TGCAGTGCTACCCTCCGGTATGGCTACACCTTC. This codes for CSATLRYGYTF. The chain employs TRBV20-1 and TRBJ1-2; D ambiguous. The germline gives CDR1 DFQATT, CDR2 SNEGSKA (reference sequence). CDR3 length: 11 amino acids. The V end was cut by 4 bases, the J end by 5 bases, with 8 bases between.

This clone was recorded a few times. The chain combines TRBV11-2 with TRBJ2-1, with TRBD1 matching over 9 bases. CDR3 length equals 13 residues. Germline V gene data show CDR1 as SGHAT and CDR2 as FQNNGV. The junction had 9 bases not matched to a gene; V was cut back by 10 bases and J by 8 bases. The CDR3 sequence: CAIQGANTYEQFF. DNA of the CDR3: TGTGCCATACAGGGGGCTAATACATATGAGCAGTTCTTC. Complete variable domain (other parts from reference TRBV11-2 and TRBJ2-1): EAGVAQSPRYKIIEKRQSVAFWCNPISGHATLYWYQQILGQGPKLLIQFQNNGVVDDSQLPKDRFSAERLKGVDSTLKIQPAKLEDSAVYLCAIQGANTYEQFFGPGTRLTVL.

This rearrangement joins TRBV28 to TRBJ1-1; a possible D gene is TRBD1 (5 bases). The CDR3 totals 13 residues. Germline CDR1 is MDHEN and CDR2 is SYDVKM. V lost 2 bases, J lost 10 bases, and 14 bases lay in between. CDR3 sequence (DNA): TGTGCCAGCAGTTTACTCCAGGGCTCTTTAGCTTTCTTT. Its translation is CASSLLQGSLAFF. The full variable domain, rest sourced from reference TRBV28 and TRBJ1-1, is DVKVTQSSRYLVKRTGEKVFLECVQDMDHENMFWYRQDPGLGLRLIYFSYDVKMKEKGDIPEGYSVSREKKERFSLILESASTNQTSMYLCASSLLQGSLAFFGQGTRLTVV.

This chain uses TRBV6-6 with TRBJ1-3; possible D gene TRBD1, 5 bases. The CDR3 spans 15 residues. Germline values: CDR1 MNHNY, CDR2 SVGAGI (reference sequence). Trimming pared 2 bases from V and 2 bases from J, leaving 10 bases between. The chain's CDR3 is CASSYGGAAGNTIYF. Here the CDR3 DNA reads TGTGCCAGCAGTTACGGAGGGGCTGCTGGAAACACCATATATTTT.

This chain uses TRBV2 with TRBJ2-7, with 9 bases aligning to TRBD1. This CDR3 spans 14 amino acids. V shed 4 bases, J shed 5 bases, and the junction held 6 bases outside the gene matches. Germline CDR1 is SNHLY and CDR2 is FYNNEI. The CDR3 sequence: CASSGTGVPHEQYF. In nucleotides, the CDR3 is TGTGCCAGCAGTGGGACAGGGGTGCCCCACGAGCAGTACTTC. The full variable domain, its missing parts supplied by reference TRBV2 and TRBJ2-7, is EPEVTQTPSHQVTQMGQEVILRCVPISNHLYFYWYRQILGQKVEFLVSFYNNEISEKSEIFDDQFSVERPDGSNFTLKIRSTKLEDSAMYFCASSGTGVPHEQYFGPGTRLTVT.

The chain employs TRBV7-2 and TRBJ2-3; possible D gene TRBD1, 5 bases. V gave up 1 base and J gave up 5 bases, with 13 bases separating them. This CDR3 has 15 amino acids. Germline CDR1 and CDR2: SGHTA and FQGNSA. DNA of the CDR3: TGTGCCAGCAGCTTAGAGGGGCTTAGGGGAGATACGCAGTATTTT. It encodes CASSLEGLRGDTQYF.

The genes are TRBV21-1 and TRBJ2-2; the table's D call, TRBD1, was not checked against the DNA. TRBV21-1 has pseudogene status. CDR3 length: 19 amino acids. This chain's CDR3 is CASSKERGQGFADTGELFF. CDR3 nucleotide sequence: TGTGCCAGCAGCAAGGAGAGGGGACAGGGGTTTGCGGACACCGGGGAGCTGTTTTTT.

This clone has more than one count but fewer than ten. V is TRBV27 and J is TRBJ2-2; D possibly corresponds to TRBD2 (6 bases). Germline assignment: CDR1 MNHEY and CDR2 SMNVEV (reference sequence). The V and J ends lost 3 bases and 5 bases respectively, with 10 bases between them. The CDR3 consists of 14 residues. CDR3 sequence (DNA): TGTGCCAGCAGTTTCGGGGGTTATACCGGGGAGCTGTTTTTT. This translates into CASSFGGYTGELFF.

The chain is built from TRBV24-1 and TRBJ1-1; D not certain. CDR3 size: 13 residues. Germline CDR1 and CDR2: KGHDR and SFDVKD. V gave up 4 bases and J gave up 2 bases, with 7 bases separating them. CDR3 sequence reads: CATSDSLNTEAFF. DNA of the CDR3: TGTGCCACCAGTGACTCGTTAAACACTGAAGCTTTCTTT.

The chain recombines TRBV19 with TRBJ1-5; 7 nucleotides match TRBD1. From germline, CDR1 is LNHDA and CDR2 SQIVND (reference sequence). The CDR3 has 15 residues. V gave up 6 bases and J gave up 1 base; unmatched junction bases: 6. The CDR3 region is CASRGTVRSNQPQHF. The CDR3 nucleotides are TGTGCCAGTAGAGGGACAGTCCGGAGCAATCAGCCCCAGCATTTT.

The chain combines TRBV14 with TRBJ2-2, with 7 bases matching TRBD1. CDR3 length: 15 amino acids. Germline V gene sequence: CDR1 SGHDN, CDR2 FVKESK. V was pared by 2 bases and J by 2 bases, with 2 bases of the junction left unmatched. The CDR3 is CASSQTGANTGELFF. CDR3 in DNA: TGTGCCAGCAGCCAAACAGGGGCCAACACCGGGGAGCTGTTTTTT.

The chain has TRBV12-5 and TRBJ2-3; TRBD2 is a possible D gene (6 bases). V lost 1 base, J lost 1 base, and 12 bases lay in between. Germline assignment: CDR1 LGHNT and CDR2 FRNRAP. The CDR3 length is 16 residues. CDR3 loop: CASGLGAGIGTDTQYF. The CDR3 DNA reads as TGTGCTAGTGGTTTGGGGGCGGGAATCGGCACAGATACGCAGTATTTT.

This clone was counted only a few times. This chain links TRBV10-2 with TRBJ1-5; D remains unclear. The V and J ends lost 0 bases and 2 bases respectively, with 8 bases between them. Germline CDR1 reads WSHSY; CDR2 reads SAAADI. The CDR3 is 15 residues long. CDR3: CASSESGGRNQPQHF. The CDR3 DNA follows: TGCGCCAGCAGTGAGTCTGGCGGCCGCAATCAGCCCCAGCATTTT.